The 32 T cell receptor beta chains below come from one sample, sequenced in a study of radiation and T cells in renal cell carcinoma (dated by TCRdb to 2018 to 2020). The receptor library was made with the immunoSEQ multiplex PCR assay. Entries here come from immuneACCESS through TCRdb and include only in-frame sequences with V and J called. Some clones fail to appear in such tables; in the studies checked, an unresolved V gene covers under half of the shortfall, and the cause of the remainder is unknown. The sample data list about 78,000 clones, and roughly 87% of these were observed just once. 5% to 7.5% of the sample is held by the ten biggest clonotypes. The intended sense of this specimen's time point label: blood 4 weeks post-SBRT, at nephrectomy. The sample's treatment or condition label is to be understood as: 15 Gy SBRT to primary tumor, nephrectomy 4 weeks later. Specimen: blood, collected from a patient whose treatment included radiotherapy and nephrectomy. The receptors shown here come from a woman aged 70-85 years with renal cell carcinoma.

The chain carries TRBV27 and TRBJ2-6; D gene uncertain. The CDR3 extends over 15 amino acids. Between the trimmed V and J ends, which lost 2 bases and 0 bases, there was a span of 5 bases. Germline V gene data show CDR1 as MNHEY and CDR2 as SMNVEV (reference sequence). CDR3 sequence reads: CASSLGNSGANVLTF. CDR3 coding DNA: TGTGCCAGCAGTTTAGGGAACTCTGGGGCCAACGTCCTGACTTTC.

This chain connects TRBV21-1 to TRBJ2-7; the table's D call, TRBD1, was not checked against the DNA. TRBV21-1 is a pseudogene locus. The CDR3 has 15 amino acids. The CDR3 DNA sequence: TGTGCCAGCAGCAGATCCGGGACAGGGGGCTACGAGCAGTACTTC. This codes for CASSRSGTGGYEQYF.

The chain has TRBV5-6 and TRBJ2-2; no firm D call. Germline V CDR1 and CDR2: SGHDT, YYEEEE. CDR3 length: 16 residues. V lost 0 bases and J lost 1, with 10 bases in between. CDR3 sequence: CASSLVGQVNTGELFF. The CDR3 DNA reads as TGTGCCAGCAGCTTGGTCGGGCAGGTGAACACCGGGGAGCTGTTTTTT. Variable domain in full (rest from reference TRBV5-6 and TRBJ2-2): DAGVTQSPTHLIKTRGQQVTLRCSPKSGHDTVSWYQQALGQGPQFIFQYYEEEERQRGNFPDRFSGHQFPNYSSELNVNALLLGDSALYLCASSLVGQVNTGELFFGEGSRLTVL.

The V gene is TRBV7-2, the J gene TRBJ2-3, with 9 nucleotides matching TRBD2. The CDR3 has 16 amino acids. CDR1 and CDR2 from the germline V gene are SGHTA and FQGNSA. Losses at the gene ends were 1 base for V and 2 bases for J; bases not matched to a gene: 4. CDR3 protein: CASSLEGTSTTDTQYF. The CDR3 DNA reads TGTGCCAGCAGCTTAGAAGGGACTAGCACCACAGATACGCAGTATTTT.

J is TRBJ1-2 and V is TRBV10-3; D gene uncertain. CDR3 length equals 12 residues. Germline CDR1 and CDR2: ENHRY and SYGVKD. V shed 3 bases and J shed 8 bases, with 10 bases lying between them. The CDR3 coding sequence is TGTGCCATCAGTGAAGGTCCCCCGGGCTACACCTTC. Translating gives CAISEGPPGYTF.

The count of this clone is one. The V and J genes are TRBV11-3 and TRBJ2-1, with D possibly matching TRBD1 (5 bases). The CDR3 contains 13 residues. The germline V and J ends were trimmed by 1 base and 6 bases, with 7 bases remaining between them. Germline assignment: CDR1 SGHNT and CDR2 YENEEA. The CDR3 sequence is CASSLAGRNEQFF. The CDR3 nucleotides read TGTGCCAGCAGCTTAGCAGGGCGCAATGAGCAGTTCTTC.

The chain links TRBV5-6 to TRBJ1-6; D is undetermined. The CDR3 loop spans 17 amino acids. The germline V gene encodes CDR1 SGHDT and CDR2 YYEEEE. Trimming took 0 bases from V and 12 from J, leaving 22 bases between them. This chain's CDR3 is CASSLGRRQLGGGPLHF. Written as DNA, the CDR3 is TGTGCCAGCAGCTTGGGAAGGAGACAACTGGGCGGAGGACCCCTCCACTTT. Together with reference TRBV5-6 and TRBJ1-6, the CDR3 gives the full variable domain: DAGVTQSPTHLIKTRGQQVTLRCSPKSGHDTVSWYQQALGQGPQFIFQYYEEEERQRGNFPDRFSGHQFPNYSSELNVNALLLGDSALYLCASSLGRRQLGGGPLHFGNGTRLTVT.

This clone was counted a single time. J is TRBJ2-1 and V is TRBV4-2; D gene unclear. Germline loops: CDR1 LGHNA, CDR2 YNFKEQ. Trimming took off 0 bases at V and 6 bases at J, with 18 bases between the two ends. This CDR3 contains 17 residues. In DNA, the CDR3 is TGTGCCAGCAGCCAAGATAGTCAAACGGCCAGGCTCAATGAGCAGTTCTTC. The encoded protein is CASSQDSQTARLNEQFF.

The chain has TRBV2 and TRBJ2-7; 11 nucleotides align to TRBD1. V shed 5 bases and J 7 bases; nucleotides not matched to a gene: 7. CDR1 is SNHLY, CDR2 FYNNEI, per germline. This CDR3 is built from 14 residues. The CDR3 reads CASSRPGQGGEQYF. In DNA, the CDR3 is TGTGCCAGCAGTCGGCCGGGACAGGGGGGGGAGCAGTACTTC.

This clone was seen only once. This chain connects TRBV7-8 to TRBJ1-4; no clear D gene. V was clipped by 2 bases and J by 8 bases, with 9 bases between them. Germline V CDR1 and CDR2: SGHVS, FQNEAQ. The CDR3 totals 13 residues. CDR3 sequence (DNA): TGTGCCAGCAGCTTACTCGGGAGGGAAAAACTGTTTTTT. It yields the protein CASSLLGREKLFF.

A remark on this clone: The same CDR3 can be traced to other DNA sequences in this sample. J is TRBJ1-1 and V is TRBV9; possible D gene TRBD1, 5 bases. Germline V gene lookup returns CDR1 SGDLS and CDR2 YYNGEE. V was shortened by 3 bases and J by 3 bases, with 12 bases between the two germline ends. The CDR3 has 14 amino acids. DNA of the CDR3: TGTGCCAGCAGCGGCGGGGGGAGGGACACTGAAGCTTTCTTT. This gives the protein CASSGGGRDTEAFF.

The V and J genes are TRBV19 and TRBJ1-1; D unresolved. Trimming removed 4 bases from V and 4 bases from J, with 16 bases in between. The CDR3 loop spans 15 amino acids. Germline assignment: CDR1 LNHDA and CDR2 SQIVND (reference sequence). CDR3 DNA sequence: TGTGCCAGTAGTAAGCCGACAAGGGAGGGCACTGAAGCTTTCTTT. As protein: CASSKPTREGTEAFF.

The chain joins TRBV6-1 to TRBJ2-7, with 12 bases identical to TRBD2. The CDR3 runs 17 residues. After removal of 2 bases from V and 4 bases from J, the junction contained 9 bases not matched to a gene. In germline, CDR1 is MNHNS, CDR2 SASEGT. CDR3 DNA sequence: TGTGCCAGCAGTGAATACAAGACTAGCGGGGGTTCGTACGAGCAGTACTTC. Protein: CASSEYKTSGGSYEQYF.

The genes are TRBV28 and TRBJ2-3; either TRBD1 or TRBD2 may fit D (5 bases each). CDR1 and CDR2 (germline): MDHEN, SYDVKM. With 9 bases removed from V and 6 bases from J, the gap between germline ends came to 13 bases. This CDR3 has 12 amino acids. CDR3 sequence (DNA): TGTGCCAGTTCAGGGAGAGGGGATACGCAGTATTTT. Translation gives CASSGRGDTQYF.

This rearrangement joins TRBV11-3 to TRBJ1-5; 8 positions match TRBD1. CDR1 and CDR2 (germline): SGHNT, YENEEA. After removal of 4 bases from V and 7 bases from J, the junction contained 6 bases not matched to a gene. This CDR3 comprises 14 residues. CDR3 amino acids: CASSSRQGSQPQHF. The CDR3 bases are TGTGCCAGCAGCTCCCGACAGGGGAGCCAGCCCCAGCATTTT.

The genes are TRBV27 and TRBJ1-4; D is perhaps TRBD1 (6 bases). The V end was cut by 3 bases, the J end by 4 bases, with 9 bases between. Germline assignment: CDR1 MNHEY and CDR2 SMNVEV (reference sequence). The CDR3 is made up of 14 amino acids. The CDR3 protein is CASSLRGLNEKLFF. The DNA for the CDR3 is TGTGCCAGCAGTTTGCGGGGGCTTAATGAAAAACTGTTTTTT. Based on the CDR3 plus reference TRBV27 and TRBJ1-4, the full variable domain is EAQVTQNPRYLITVTGKKLTVTCSQNMNHEYMSWYRQDPGLGLRQIYYSMNVEVTDKGDVPEGYKVSRKEKRNFPLILESPSPNQTSLYFCASSLRGLNEKLFFGSGTQLSVL.

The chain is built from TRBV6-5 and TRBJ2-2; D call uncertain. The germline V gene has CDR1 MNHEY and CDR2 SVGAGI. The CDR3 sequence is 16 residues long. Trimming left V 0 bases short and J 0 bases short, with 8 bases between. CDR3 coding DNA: TGTGCCAGCAGTTACTCTGGGCTGACGAACACCGGGGAGCTGTTTTTT. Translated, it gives CASSYSGLTNTGELFF.

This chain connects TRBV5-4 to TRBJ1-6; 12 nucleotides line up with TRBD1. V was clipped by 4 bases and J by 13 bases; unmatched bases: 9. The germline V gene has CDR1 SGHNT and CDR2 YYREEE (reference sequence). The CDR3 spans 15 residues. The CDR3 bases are TGTGCCAGCAGCCTGGGGGGACAGGGGGCGCCCCCCCTCCACTTT. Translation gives CASSLGGQGAPPLHF.

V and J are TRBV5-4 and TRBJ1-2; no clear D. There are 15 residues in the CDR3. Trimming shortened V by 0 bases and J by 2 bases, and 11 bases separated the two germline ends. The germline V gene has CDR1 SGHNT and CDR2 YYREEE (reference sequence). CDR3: CASSLDLGLNYGYTF. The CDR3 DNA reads TGTGCCAGCAGCTTGGATCTGGGTTTGAACTATGGCTACACCTTC.

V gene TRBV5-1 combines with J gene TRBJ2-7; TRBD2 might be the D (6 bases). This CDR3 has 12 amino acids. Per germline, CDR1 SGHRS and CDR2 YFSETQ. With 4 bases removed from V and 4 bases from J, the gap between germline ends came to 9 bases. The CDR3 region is CASSDGGYEQYF. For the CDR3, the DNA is TGCGCCAGCAGCGACGGGGGTTACGAGCAGTACTTC.

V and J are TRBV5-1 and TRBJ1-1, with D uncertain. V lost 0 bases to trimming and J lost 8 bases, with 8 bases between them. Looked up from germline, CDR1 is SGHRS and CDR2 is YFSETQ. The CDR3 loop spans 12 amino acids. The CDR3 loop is CASSLEGLEAFF. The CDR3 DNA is TGCGCCAGCAGCTTGGAAGGACTGGAAGCTTTCTTT.

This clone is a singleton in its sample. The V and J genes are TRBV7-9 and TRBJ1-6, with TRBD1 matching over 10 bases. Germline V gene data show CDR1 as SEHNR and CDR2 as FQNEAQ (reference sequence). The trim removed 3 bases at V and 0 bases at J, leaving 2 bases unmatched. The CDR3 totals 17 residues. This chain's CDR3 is CASSFGTGDSYNSPLHF. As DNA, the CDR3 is TGTGCCAGCAGCTTCGGGACAGGGGACTCCTATAATTCACCCCTCCACTTT.

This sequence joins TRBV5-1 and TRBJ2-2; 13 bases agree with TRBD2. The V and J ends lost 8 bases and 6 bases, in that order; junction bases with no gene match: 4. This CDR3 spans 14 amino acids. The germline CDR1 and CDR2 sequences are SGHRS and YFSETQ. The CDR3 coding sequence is TGCGCCAGTACGGGACTAGCGGGGCCCGGGGAGCTGTTTTTT. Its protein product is CASTGLAGPGELFF.

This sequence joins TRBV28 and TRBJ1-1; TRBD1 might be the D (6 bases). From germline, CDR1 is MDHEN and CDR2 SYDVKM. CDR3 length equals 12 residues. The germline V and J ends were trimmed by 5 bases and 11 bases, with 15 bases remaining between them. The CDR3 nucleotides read TGTGCCAGCAGTCCGGGGCGGACAGAGGCTTTCTTT. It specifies CASSPGRTEAFF.

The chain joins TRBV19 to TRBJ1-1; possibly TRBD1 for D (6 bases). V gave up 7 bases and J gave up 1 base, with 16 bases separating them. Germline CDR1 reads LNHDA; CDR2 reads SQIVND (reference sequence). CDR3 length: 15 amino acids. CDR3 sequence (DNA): TGTGCCAGTAAGGGATCCGGGACACAGAACACTGAAGCTTTCTTT. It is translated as CASKGSGTQNTEAFF.

CDR3 protein: CASSSQTRTGVTGELFF. The CDR3, as DNA: TGTGCCAGCAGCTCACAGACACGGACAGGGGTAACCGGGGAGCTGTTTTTT. This sequence joins TRBV4-2 and TRBJ2-2, with 9 bases fitting TRBD1. This CDR3 spans 17 amino acids. From germline, CDR1 is LGHNA and CDR2 YNFKEQ. J lost 5 bases, V lost 5 bases, and 12 bases had no gene match.

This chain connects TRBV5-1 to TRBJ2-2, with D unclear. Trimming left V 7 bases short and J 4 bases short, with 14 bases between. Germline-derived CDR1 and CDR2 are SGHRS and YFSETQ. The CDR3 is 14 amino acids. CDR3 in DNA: TGCGCCAGCTCCTTCCTCACGGGCACCGGGGAGCTGTTTTTT. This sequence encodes CASSFLTGTGELFF.

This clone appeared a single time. The CDR3 DNA is TGTGCCAGTAGTGTATACGGGGGCCCCTCAAAAGAGACCCAGTACTTC. Its protein is CASSVYGGPSKETQYF. The V and J genes are TRBV19 and TRBJ2-5; D may correspond to TRBD1 or TRBD2 (6 bases each). Per the germline V gene, CDR1 is LNHDA and CDR2 is SQIVND (reference sequence). This CDR3 is built from 16 residues. V lost 5 bases, J lost 3 bases, and 19 bases lay in between.

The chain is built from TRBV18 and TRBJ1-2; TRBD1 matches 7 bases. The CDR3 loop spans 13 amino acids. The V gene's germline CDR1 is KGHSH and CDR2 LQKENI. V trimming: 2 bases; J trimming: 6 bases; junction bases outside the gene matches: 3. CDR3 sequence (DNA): TGTGCCAGCTCACCAAGACAGGGTGATGGCTACACCTTC. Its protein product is CASSPRQGDGYTF.

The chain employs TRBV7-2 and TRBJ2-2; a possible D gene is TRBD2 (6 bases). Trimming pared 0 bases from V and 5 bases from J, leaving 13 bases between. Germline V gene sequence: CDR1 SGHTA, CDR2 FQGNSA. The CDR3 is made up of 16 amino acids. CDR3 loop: CASSLAGSAGTGELFF. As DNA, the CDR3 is TGTGCCAGCAGCTTAGCGGGATCGGCGGGGACCGGGGAGCTGTTTTTT.

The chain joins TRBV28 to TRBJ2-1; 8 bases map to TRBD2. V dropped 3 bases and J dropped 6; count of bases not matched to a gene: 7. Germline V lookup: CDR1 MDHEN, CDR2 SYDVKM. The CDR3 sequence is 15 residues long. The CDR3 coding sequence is TGTGCCAGCAGTTTGGGGGCTAGCGGGTCCAATGAGCAGTTCTTC. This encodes CASSLGASGSNEQFF.

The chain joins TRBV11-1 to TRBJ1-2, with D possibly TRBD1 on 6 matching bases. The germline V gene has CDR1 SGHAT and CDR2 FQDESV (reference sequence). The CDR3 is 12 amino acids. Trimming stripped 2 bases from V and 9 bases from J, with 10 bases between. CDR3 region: CASSLWQGSYTF. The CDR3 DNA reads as TGTGCCAGCAGCTTATGGCAGGGGAGCTACACCTTC. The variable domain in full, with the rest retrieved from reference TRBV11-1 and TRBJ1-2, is EAEVAQSPRYKITEKSQAVAFWCDPISGHATLYWYRQILGQGPELLVQFQDESVVDDSQLPKDRFSAERLKGVDSTLKIQPAELGDSAMYLCASSLWQGSYTFGSGTRLTVV.